This TCR beta chain derives from a study of neoadjuvant nivolumab and ipilimumab in lung cancer. In the study overall: Nivolumab 3 mg/kg was given days 1, 15 and 29, plus ipilimumab 1 mg/kg day 1 in combination.

Assay used: immunoSEQ multiplex PCR; TCRdb lists only in-frame clones, some missing. The data show 10,000 to 15,000 clones, with roughly 95% seen just once and 2% to 3% held by the top ten. Study-level results: Only a small number of samples underwent TCR sequencing. Blood richness before therapy tracked richness in tumors resected after neoadjuvant therapy.

A word on this clone: Its matching antigen is unknown.

The CDR3 loop spans 15 amino acids. The junction had 5 bases not matched to a gene; V was cut back by 2 bases and J by 5 bases. Germline assignment: CDR1 PRHDT and CDR2 FYEKMQ (reference sequence). V is TRBV13 and J is TRBJ2-3; 9 positions match TRBD1. The TCR sequence derives from an adult with non-small cell lung cancer. Source: peripheral blood, taken after neoadjuvant nivolumab, alone or with ipilimumab, at or shortly before surgery. This chain's CDR3 is CASSLWDRELDTQYF. The CDR3 nucleotides read TGTGCCAGCAGCTTATGGGACAGGGAATTAGATACGCAGTATTTT.